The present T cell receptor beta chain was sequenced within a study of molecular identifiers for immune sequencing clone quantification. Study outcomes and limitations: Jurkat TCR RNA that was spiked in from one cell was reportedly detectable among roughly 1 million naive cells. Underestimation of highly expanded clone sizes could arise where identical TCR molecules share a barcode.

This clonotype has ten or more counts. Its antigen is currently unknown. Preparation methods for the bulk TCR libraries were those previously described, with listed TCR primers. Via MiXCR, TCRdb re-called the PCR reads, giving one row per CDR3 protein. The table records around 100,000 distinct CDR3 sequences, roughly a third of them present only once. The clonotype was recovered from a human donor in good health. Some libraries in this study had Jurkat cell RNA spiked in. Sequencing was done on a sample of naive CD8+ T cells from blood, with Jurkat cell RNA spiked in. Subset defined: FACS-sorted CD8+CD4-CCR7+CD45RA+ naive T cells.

The CDR3 DNA sequence: TGTGCCAGCAGTACTACTCGGGACAGGAAGACCTACGAGCAGTACTTC. Amino acids: CASSTTRDRKTYEQYF. The V gene is TRBV12-3 or TRBV12-4, the J gene TRBJ2-7; 8 bases are shared with TRBD1. The CDR3 totals 16 residues. With V trimmed by 5 bases and J by 2 bases, 11 bases remained unmatched.